Each of the 10 T cell receptor beta chains below was sequenced from the same sample in a study of cytomegalovirus exposure and HLA in healthy donors. The PCR used 60 Vbeta and 13 Jbeta primers. Generated by immunoSEQ multiplex PCR, the TCRdb table keeps only in-frame clones and is missing some. The sample totals about 100,000 clones. The sequencing sample was made of PBMCs. These receptors were obtained from a girl aged 10-17 years in good health and CMV-seropositive.

This chain connects TRBV7-2 to TRBJ2-2; D is perhaps TRBD1 (6 bases). This CDR3 spans 15 amino acids. V dropped 5 bases and J dropped 6 bases, with 16 bases sitting between them. Germline V CDR1 and CDR2: SGHTA, FQGNSA. The CDR3 nucleotides read TGTGCCAGCAGCCCTACTGGGGGCAACGCCGGGGAGCTGTTTTTT. Its translation is CASSPTGGNAGELFF.

The chain is built from TRBV4-1 and TRBJ2-1, with D maybe TRBD1 (5 bases). CDR3 length equals 17 residues. V was clipped by 0 bases and J by 4 bases, with 16 bases between them. CDR1 and CDR2 (germline): MGHRA, YSYEKL. The CDR3 protein is CASSQDDQGSLYNEQFF. In DNA, the CDR3 is TGCGCCAGCAGCCAAGATGATCAGGGTTCTCTATACAATGAGCAGTTCTTC.

The chain uses TRBV7-2 and TRBJ2-5; 7 bases are a match to TRBD2. From germline, CDR1 is SGHTA and CDR2 FQGNSA. V lost 1 base to trimming and J lost 5 bases; unmatched junction nucleotides: 4. The CDR3 covers 14 residues. The CDR3 loop is CASSLVGGRETQYF. The CDR3 region has the DNA TGTGCCAGCAGCTTAGTCGGGGGGAGGGAGACCCAGTACTTC. Complete variable domain (other parts from reference TRBV7-2 and TRBJ2-5): GAGVSQSPSNKVTEKGKDVELRCDPISGHTALYWYRQSLGQGLEFLIYFQGNSAPDKSGLPSDRFSAERTGGSVSTLTIQRTQQEDSAVYLCASSLVGGRETQYFGPGTRLLVL.

The V gene is TRBV5-6, the J gene TRBJ1-1; weak D call: TRBD1 (5 bases). Deletions cut 3 bases from V and 4 bases from J, with 13 bases between. This CDR3 comprises 14 residues. CDR1 and CDR2 from the germline V gene are SGHDT and YYEEEE. The CDR3 protein is CASSWGRGATEAFF. The CDR3 DNA is TGTGCCAGCAGCTGGGGGAGGGGTGCCACTGAAGCTTTCTTT.

This chain connects TRBV5-1 to TRBJ1-6, with D possibly being TRBD1 (5 bases). The V end lost 7 bases, the J end lost 8 bases, and 16 bases lay between the germline ends. CDR3 length: 14 amino acids. Germline CDR1 SGHRS, CDR2 YFSETQ. The CDR3: CASRTSITDSPLHF. For the CDR3, the DNA is TGCGCCAGCCGGACATCGATTACGGATTCACCCCTCCACTTT.

This CDR3 reads CASSMTGGSGNTIYF. CDR3 nucleotides: TGTGCCAGCAGCATGACAGGGGGCTCTGGAAACACCATATATTTT. The chain is built from TRBV6-6 and TRBJ1-3; 9 bases are shared with TRBD1. The trim removed 6 bases at V and 0 bases at J, leaving 3 bases unmatched. Germline CDR1 is MNHNY and CDR2 is SVGAGI (reference sequence). The CDR3 loop spans 15 amino acids.

The chain links TRBV4-2 to TRBJ1-1; D is ambiguous. The CDR3 extends over 18 amino acids. Germline V CDR1 and CDR2: LGHNA, YNFKEQ. The V and J ends lost 0 bases and 1 base respectively, with 18 bases between them. The DNA for the CDR3 is TGTGCCAGCAGCCAAGAAAATTCGGGTGGAACGGGGAACACTGAAGCTTTCTTT. The encoded protein is CASSQENSGGTGNTEAFF.

V gene TRBV19 combines with J gene TRBJ2-7, with 10 bases fitting TRBD2. The CDR3 length is 18 residues. The germline gives CDR1 LNHDA, CDR2 SQIVND (reference sequence). The V segment lost 6 bases and the J segment 8 bases; nucleotides outside the gene matches: 22. This chain's CDR3 is CASSSMGLAGAYGEKQYF. CDR3 DNA sequence: TGTGCCAGTAGCTCTATGGGTCTAGCGGGGGCTTATGGGGAGAAGCAGTACTTC.

V is TRBV5-4 and J is TRBJ2-7; tentatively, D is TRBD1 (6 bases). The CDR3 contains 13 residues. In germline, CDR1 is SGHNT, CDR2 YYREEE (reference sequence). Trimming pared 2 bases from V and 0 bases from J, leaving 6 bases between. The CDR3 DNA reads TGTGCCAGCAGCTTCAGGGGCTCCTACGAGCAGTACGTC. Translation gives CASSFRGSYEQYV.

The V call is TRBV18, the J call TRBJ2-1, with a weak D call TRBD1 (5 bases). Trimming took off 4 bases at V and 4 bases at J, with 14 bases between the two ends. This CDR3 contains 15 residues. CDR1 and CDR2 (germline): KGHSH, LQKENI. This chain's CDR3 is CASSLDSPPYNEQFF. The CDR3 region has the DNA TGTGCCAGCTCACTCGACAGCCCGCCGTACAATGAGCAGTTCTTC.